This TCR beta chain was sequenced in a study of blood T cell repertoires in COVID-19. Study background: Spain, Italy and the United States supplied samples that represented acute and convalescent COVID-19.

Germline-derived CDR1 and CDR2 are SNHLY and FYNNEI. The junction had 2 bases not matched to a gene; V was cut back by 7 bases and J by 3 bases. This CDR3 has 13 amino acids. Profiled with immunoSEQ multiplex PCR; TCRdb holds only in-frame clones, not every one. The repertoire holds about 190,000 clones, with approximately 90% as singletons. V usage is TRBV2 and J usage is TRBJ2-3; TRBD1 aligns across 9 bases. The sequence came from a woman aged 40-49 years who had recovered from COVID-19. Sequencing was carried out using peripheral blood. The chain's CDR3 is CASNRGRTDTQYF. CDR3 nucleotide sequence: TGTGCCAGCAACAGGGGGCGGACAGATACGCAGTATTTT. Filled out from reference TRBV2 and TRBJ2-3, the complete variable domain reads EPEVTQTPSHQVTQMGQEVILRCVPISNHLYFYWYRQILGQKVEFLVSFYNNEISEKSEIFDDQFSVERPDGSNFTLKIRSTKLEDSAMYFCASNRGRTDTQYFGPGTRLTVL.